One TCR beta chain is described in this entry. This clone was counted a single time. The target of this receptor is not known. The record has no base qualities; no much larger clone is one base away. The library was obtained by the immunoSEQ multiplex PCR assay. For the multiplex PCR, a mixture combining 60 forward primers for TCR Vbeta segments and 13 reverse primers for TCR Jbeta segments was used. Amplification of the CDR3 region of rearranged TCR beta genes was performed with a multiplex PCR assay on genomic DNA. The amplified TCR beta libraries were sequenced on the Illumina HiSeq System as 87-base-pair reads. In the authors' own workflow: A later analysis counted about 80 million unique TCR beta chains across the 550 to 700 repertoires, and around 9.9 million of these chains were shared by at least two donors. Raw reads were error-corrected and collapsed into unique sequences with a nearest-neighbor algorithm that merged closely related sequences to remove PCR and sequencing errors. Alignment of CDR3 sequences to IMGT reference sequences was used to assign V, D and J gene segments. For a sequence to be retained, a match of at least six nucleotides to both a V gene segment and a J gene segment was required. Rearrangements were called productive when the CDR3 lacked stop codons and stayed in frame with V and J; all others were non-productive. Following IMGT convention, CDR3 was defined as the stretch from the second conserved V-encoded cysteine to the conserved J-encoded phenylalanine. Sequences without an unambiguous match to a single V gene segment were excluded from the earlier analysis of 587 of the donors. An earlier analysis of fewer than 750 of the donors classified V segments as functional when productive rearrangements were above 56.7% and as segregating when the standard deviation between donors was above 5%. A statistical classification framework was built to diagnose cytomegalovirus status from the catalog of TCR beta chain sequences. V and J gene assignment, in a later analysis, came from comparing TCR nucleotide sequences with IMGT/GENE-DB human TR gene sequences. A later analysis assigned CDR3 sequences and most-parsimonious VDJ recombination scenarios with the TCRdist pipeline. A later analysis defined each TCR beta chain by its CDR3 amino acid sequence plus V-gene family, and excluded reads lacking a unique V-gene family. A later analysis removed 550 to 650 highly shared, low-generation-probability nucleotide sequences to deal with suspected cross-contamination and a sequencing artifact. In a later analysis, a clonal expansion index was calculated for each public chain from normalized within-repertoire ranks of inferred template counts. A later analysis computed generation probabilities with a VDJ recombination model fitted to out-of-frame rearrangements, and checked the results against IGoR. Hypergeometric tests were used in a later analysis to score TCR-TCR, TCR-HLA and TCR-CMV co-occurrence, with a repertoire-size bias correction applied to the TCR pairs. In a later analysis, false discovery rates were estimated by permuting HLA or CMV assignments 20 times. In a later analysis, co-occurring TCRs were grouped using DBSCAN, with TCRdist sequence similarity added in when clustering inside HLA-allele-positive subsets. Co-occurrence clustering excluded repertoires with fewer than 30,000 or more than 120,000 public chains, plus five with anomalous nucleotide sharing. The immuneACCESS repertoire file appears here via TCRdb, limited to in-frame rearrangements. These files lack a portion of the clones; in checked studies, under half of the deficit traces to unresolved V genes, and the cause of the others is not known. Clone size and the V and J calls come from that table; the DNA yielded D and trimming. This sample has about 120,000 clones in its table, and about 70% of those were observed once. The ten most abundant clones make up approximately 2% of the sample.

The cohort comprised 666 healthy bone marrow donors. At the time of sampling, every cohort member was nominally healthy, though immune exposures that went unrecorded were likely present. Of the approximately 620 cohort members, more than 250 had a positive CMV serostatus and 352 had a negative one, while no CMV serostatus was recorded for the donor. A peripheral blood sample was collected from each donor, and TCR beta sequencing was performed on peripheral blood mononuclear cells. Genomic DNA extraction from the blood cell samples was performed with the Qiagen DNeasy Blood Extraction Kit. This entry comes from a study of cytomegalovirus exposure and HLA in healthy donors (dated by TCRdb to between 2016 and 2019). As for the study more broadly: In an earlier analysis of about 560 of the donors, roughly 300 Gb of sequence data and just under 120 million unique TCR beta sequences from about 179 million T cells were reported. An early release covering some 640 HLA-typed donors comprised 300 to 350 gigabases of sequencing data and tens of millions of unique TCR sequences. The aim of the study was to test whether cataloging public T cell receptors could identify signatures of past pathogen exposure. Every repertoire in the discovery cohort had been generated on one and the same sequencing platform. Besides the first cohort of roughly 660 subjects, a separate validation cohort made up of roughly 120 different subjects was used. The study used immunosequencing to profile the T cell repertoires of 670 or so subjects and linked those repertoires to cytomegalovirus serostatus. Because of strong linkage in the cohort, five DR-DQ haplotypes were treated as single units for association and clustering. Donor age, sex, ethnicity and CMV serostatus were compiled alongside the repertoire data. A later genetic analysis took genome-wide SNP genotypes for about three fifths of the roughly 670 donors and used that subset as a discovery cohort. Of the roughly 400 genotyped donors, 81% were placed in the genetic ancestry cluster associated with self-reported Caucasian donors. To predict cytomegalovirus infection status, the study combined high-throughput TCR immunosequencing, statistical association of individual TCRs with disease status, and machine learning. A later analysis re-examined previously published TCR beta repertoires from roughly 720 donors and added high-resolution HLA genotyping to investigate patterns of TCR occurrence. Among about 370 genotyped donors of the cohort, an average of about 220,000 unique TCR beta nucleotide sequences was sequenced per donor, of which approximately 18% were non-productive. Rather than drawing on any new phenotypic data, the later analysis identified candidate immune exposures from TCR beta sequences and the way those sequences occurred across donors. In an earlier analysis of 500 to 650 of the donors, high-throughput TCR beta sequencing was used to judge whether each TCR beta V gene segment behaved as functional or pseudogenic. HLA typing included class I and class II loci at four-digit resolution. The number of donors typed differed by locus, with 629-630 for A, B, C, DRB1 and DQB1, roughly 520 for DQA1, 600 to 610 for DPA1, and 450 to 480 for DPB1. Points the paper makes about the study in general: According to the authors, the approach could potentially be generalized to other disease states and immunological phenotypes. In this cohort, only TCR beta chains were sequenced, and detectable features were limited by the absence of alpha or paired-chain data. Strong co-occurrence of HLA alleles, especially DR and DQ, made assigning TCR associations to individual alleles difficult. While some public TCRs were present in many individuals, most TCR sequences turned up only very rarely across donors. A later analysis reported that several top co-occurrence clusters appeared linked to parvovirus B19, influenza, CMV and Epstein-Barr virus. An association between a missense DCLRE1C variant and V-gene and J-gene trimming of TCR beta chains was found in a later genetic analysis and replicated in an independent cohort. A later genetic analysis reported fewer N-insertions in productive TCRs among donors in an Asian-associated ancestry cluster than the roughly 620-donor mean. A further reported finding was that TCR beta sequences accurately predicted the HLA-A and HLA-B alleles for most subjects in the first cohort. CMV serostatus was the only immune exposure information available for the cohort. According to a later analysis, most CMV-associated TCR beta chains appeared to be HLA-restricted, and the HLA associations seemed to be driven largely by CMV exposure. The earlier analysis of some 560 of the donors excluded approximately 17 rarely observed V segments, including chromosome 9 orphons, because counts were too low. In vitro tests confirmed that a few of the cytomegalovirus-associated TCR beta chains recognize cytomegalovirus antigens. Some IMGT-functional V segments, including TRBV6-2 and TRBV6-3, could not be distinguished by the 87-base-pair reads and were therefore excluded. A later analysis found that TCR association rates varied across HLA loci, with DRB1 alleles showing the most associated TCRs and HLA-C alleles the fewest. Broadly in line with IMGT annotations, most TCR beta V segments showed up in productive rearrangements about 87% or about 30% of the time in an earlier analysis of about 500 of the donors. Specific HLA alleles were associated with around 18,000 TCR beta sequences at a false discovery rate of 0.05 in a later analysis. The classifier was reported to diagnose cytomegalovirus status with high specificity and sensitivity in both the original and validation cohorts. Linkage disequilibrium might explain the correlated functional status among segregating V segments, but an unknown experimental factor could not be ruled out. The study gave a list of more than 150 TCR beta chains associated with cytomegalovirus. Because HLA typing was missing for some donors at each locus, association tests included only the typed subset. Sequencing depth was assumed to be roughly uniform across donors in the presence/absence analyses, though that assumption may not hold. A cluster of highly shared sequence variants was judged likely to be a technical artifact of the sequencing pipeline. In a later analysis, HLA-associated TCR beta chains were found to be more clonally expanded and to have lower generation probabilities than equally common non-associated chains.

The germline V gene encodes CDR1 SEHNR and CDR2 FQNEAQ (reference sequence). Trimming leaves V shorter by 1 base and J shorter by 5 bases, with the junction holding 6 bases beyond the gene matches. Its CDR3 holds 15 amino acids, cysteine through phenylalanine. Just CDR3 DNA is preserved here, 45 bases in frame from base 1. The receptor was derived from a human donor in good health. The chain employs TRBV7-9 and TRBJ2-5; TRBD2 aligns with 8 central bases. The sequenced sample was PBMCs. The sequenced DNA is TGTGCCAGCAGCTTAGAGACGGGAGGGGGTGAGACCCAGTACTTC. Its translation reads: CASSLETGGGETQYF.